The 8 T cell receptor beta chains given below trace back to one sample, sequenced in a study of T cell responses to AZD1222 COVID-19 vaccine. Libraries were prepared by immunoSEQ multiplex PCR; TCRdb keeps only in-frame clonotypes and omits some of them. Among about 120,000 clones listed, 70% to 90% were seen once. The sample in question was peripheral blood, obtained on day 0 of AZD1222 vaccination. Receptor source: an adult in good health.

This clone was seen just once. V and J are TRBV29-1 and TRBJ2-7, with TRBD2 as a possible D gene (6 bases). Germline V CDR1 and CDR2: SQVTM, ANQGSEA. The CDR3 is 15 residues long. The V and J ends lost 6 bases and 4 bases respectively, with 22 bases between them. CDR3 in amino acids: CSVSSAPGLRYEQYF. The CDR3 bases are TGCAGCGTCTCCTCGGCCCCGGGACTTCGATACGAGCAGTACTTC.

The chain combines TRBV3-1 (or the pseudogene TRBV3-2) with TRBJ2-7, with a possible D match to TRBD1 (5 bases). CDR3 length: 12 amino acids. V was clipped by 4 bases and J by 3 bases, with 7 bases between them. CDR1 is LGHDT, CDR2 YNNKEL, per germline (reference sequence). CDR3 sequence reads: CASSLTDYEQYF. As DNA, the CDR3 is TGTGCCAGCAGCCTGACAGACTACGAGCAGTACTTC.

The chain has TRBV5-1 and TRBJ1-1, with TRBD1 identical over 8 bases. CDR3 length: 16 residues. Germline V gene sequence: CDR1 SGHRS, CDR2 YFSETQ. V trimming: 4 bases; J trimming: 4 bases; junction bases outside the gene matches: 12. The CDR3 region has the DNA TGCGCCAGCAGCATATACCTGACAGGGGACGCCACTGAAGCTTTCTTT. It specifies CASSIYLTGDATEAFF.

This clone occurred once. This chain connects TRBV20-1 to TRBJ2-1; D call uncertain. The CDR3 length is 11 residues. Trimming cost V 4 bases and J 8 bases, with 9 bases left between them. Germline V gives CDR1 DFQATT, CDR2 SNEGSKA (reference sequence). CDR3 nucleotide sequence: TGCAGTGCTATTCGTGGAGATGAGCAGTTCTTC. Translation gives CSAIRGDEQFF.

This clone was counted at least ten times. CDR3 in DNA: TGTGCCAGTAGTACCGGGACAGGGTGGATTGAAAAACTGTTTTTT. Amino acids: CASSTGTGWIEKLFF. This chain uses TRBV19 with TRBJ1-4; the match to TRBD1 covers 9 bases. The CDR3 contains 15 residues. CDR1 is LNHDA, CDR2 SQIVND, per germline (reference sequence). Trimming at V came to 4 bases and at J to 7 bases, leaving 7 bases not matched to a gene. The entire variable domain, with the rest obtained from reference TRBV19 and TRBJ1-4, is as follows: DGGITQSPKYLFRKEGQNVTLSCEQNLNHDAMYWYRQDPGQGLRLIYYSQIVNDFQKGDIAEGYSVSREKKESFPLTVTSAQKNPTAFYLCASSTGTGWIEKLFFGSGTQLSVL.

CDR3: CASSPGGGMGAFF. The CDR3 nucleotides read TGTGCCAGCAGTCCAGGGGGAGGGATGGGGGCTTTCTTT. This chain connects TRBV12-3 or TRBV12-4 to TRBJ1-1; 7 bases are shared with TRBD1. The CDR3 runs to 13 residues. V gave up 5 bases and J gave up 11 bases; unmatched junction bases: 11.

This chain connects TRBV29-1 to TRBJ1-5; 9 bases map to TRBD1. V was clipped by 5 bases and J by 4 bases; unmatched bases: 6. The CDR3 is 14 residues long. The germline gives CDR1 SQVTM, CDR2 ANQGSEA. CDR3: CSVYDRGINQPQHF. In DNA, the CDR3 is TGCAGCGTTTATGACAGGGGGATAAATCAGCCCCAGCATTTT.

V usage is TRBV4-1 and J usage is TRBJ1-2; D perhaps matches TRBD1 (5 bases). V lost 2 bases and J 8 bases, leaving 15 bases between the germline ends. The CDR3 runs to 14 residues. The germline CDR1 and CDR2 sequences are MGHRA and YSYEKL. The chain's CDR3 is CASSQWDGGGGYTF. The CDR3 DNA is TGCGCCAGCAGCCAATGGGACGGAGGTGGAGGCTACACCTTC.